These 27 T cell receptor beta chains were all obtained from the same sample, sequenced in a study of T cells of healthy individuals. TCRdb processed the 5' RACE reads anew with MiXCR; each CDR3 protein has one entry. This repertoire shows 85,000 to 100,000 distinct CDR3 sequences, approximately 15% found once; its top ten account for 6% to 8%. These receptors originate from a human donor in good health.

This clonotype was found a few times. The rearrangement links TRBV7-9 to TRBJ2-5; either TRBD1 or TRBD2 may fit D (5 bases each). V was trimmed by 4 bases and J by 3 bases, leaving 15 bases between them. This CDR3 comprises 15 residues. Per germline, CDR1 SEHNR and CDR2 FQNEAQ (reference sequence). The CDR3 is CASSSTGDEEETQYF. The CDR3 coding sequence is TGTGCCAGCAGCTCCACCGGGGACGAGGAAGAGACCCAGTACTTC.

As regards this clonotype: A much larger clone lies one base from this, so it may be a read error. The chain combines TRBV11-3 with TRBJ1-6; the D gene is possibly TRBD1 (5 bases). The CDR3 consists of 13 residues. The V and J ends lost 5 bases and 7 bases respectively, with 9 bases between them. Germline V gene sequence: CDR1 SGHNT, CDR2 YENEEA. This CDR3 reads CASSRGRNSPLHF. The CDR3 nucleotides are TGTGCCAGCAGCCGGGGACGGAATTCACCCCTCCACTTT.

V usage is TRBV6-6 and J usage is TRBJ1-2; D is uncertain. CDR3 size: 13 residues. CDR1 MNHNY and CDR2 SVGAGI come from the germline V gene (reference sequence). V was pared by 5 bases and J by 8 bases, with 15 bases between. The CDR3 coding sequence is TGTGCCAGCAGTAGACGGATCCAAGAGGGCTACACCTTC. It codes for CASSRRIQEGYTF.

V usage is TRBV24-1 and J usage is TRBJ1-1; TRBD1 is a possible D gene (5 bases). Trimming took off 6 bases at V and 0 bases at J, with 7 bases between the two ends. This CDR3 contains 13 residues. Germline V gene sequence: CDR1 KGHDR, CDR2 SFDVKD. The CDR3 DNA reads as TGTGCCACCAGTCAGGGCCTGAACACTGAAGCTTTCTTT. It yields the protein CATSQGLNTEAFF.

At least ten counts were recorded for this clonotype. The chain has TRBV28 and TRBJ1-5, with D unclear. Trimming pared 4 bases from V and 4 bases from J, leaving 11 bases between. The CDR3 extends over 14 amino acids. Per germline, CDR1 MDHEN and CDR2 SYDVKM. The CDR3 DNA follows: TGTGCCAGCAGTTCATCCCGGAGGAATCAGCCCCAGCATTTT. Encoded protein: CASSSSRRNQPQHF.

This clonotype showed up many times. The CDR3, as DNA: TGCAGTGCCTTGACAGATCCGAACACTGAAGCTTTCTTT. Amino acid sequence: CSALTDPNTEAFF. This sequence joins TRBV20-1 and TRBJ1-1; D might be TRBD1 (5 bases). V was pared by 6 bases and J by 1 base, with 12 bases between. This CDR3 is built from 13 residues. The germline CDR1 and CDR2 sequences are DFQATT and SNEGSKA (reference sequence).

This clonotype has a handful of counts. This rearrangement joins TRBV20-1 to TRBJ2-7, with TRBD1 matching 9 bases. Germline-derived CDR1 and CDR2 are DFQATT and SNEGSKA (reference sequence). The CDR3 sequence is 14 residues long. In DNA, the CDR3 is TGCAGCCGTCTTCGGGACAGGGTTTCCTACGAGCAGTACTTC. The encoded protein is CSRLRDRVSYEQYF.

Ten or more counts support this clonotype. The genes are TRBV20-1 and TRBJ2-3, with 7 bases fitting TRBD1. The CDR3 is made up of 17 amino acids. The V gene's germline CDR1 is DFQATT and CDR2 SNEGSKA (reference sequence). J gave up 2 bases and V 5 bases, and 16 bases lay outside the gene matches. The CDR3 nucleotides are TGCAGTGCTGGAGCAGCCTCGGGACAGCTCTACACAGATACGCAGTATTTT. The encoded protein is CSAGAASGQLYTDTQYF.

This clonotype turned up a few times. The V call is TRBV11-2, the J call TRBJ2-7; 12 bases match TRBD1. Germline V gene data show CDR1 as SGHAT and CDR2 as FQNNGV. With V trimmed by 4 bases and J by 2 bases, 3 bases remained unmatched. The CDR3 is 15 residues long. CDR3 sequence (DNA): TGTGCCAGCAGCTCGGGACAGGGGGCCCCCTACGAGCAGTACTTC. This translates into CASSSGQGAPYEQYF.

In its sample, this clonotype was seen a few times. The CDR3 DNA reads TGTGCCAGCAGCTCAACAGGGGGCATAGAGACCCAGTACTTC. This sequence encodes CASSSTGGIETQYF. The chain carries TRBV7-8 and TRBJ2-5; 9 positions agree with TRBD1. The J segment lost 4 bases and the V segment lost 4 bases, leaving 4 bases of the junction unmatched. The length of the CDR3 is 14 residues. Germline CDR1 reads SGHVS; CDR2 reads FQNEAQ.

This clonotype has more than one count but fewer than ten. The V call is TRBV20-1, the J call TRBJ2-5; D gene uncertain. The germline gives CDR1 DFQATT, CDR2 SNEGSKA (reference sequence). The length of the CDR3 is 12 residues. V lost 2 bases, J lost 2 bases, and 6 bases lay in between. CDR3 amino acids: CSARIKQETQYF. The CDR3, as DNA: TGCAGTGCTAGAATAAAACAAGAGACCCAGTACTTC.

This clonotype was observed many times. The rearrangement joins TRBV6-2 or TRBV6-3 to TRBJ1-2, with no clear D. Germline V CDR1 and CDR2: MNHEY, SVGEGT. V lost 4 bases and J 2 bases, leaving 11 bases between the germline ends. CDR3 length equals 14 residues. CDR3 sequence reads: CASSSVSPNYGYTF. In DNA form, the CDR3 reads TGTGCCAGCAGTTCGGTCAGCCCAAACTATGGCTACACCTTC.

V is TRBV7-9 and J is TRBJ1-2, with TRBD1 as a possible D gene (5 bases). CDR1 SEHNR and CDR2 FQNEAQ come from the germline V gene (reference sequence). The CDR3 is 12 amino acids. V lost 5 bases and J 7 bases, leaving 11 bases between the germline ends. CDR3 sequence: CASSPGEGGYTF. DNA of the CDR3: TGTGCCAGCAGCCCGGGGGAAGGTGGCTACACCTTC.

This clonotype was detected a few times. J is TRBJ2-3 and V is TRBV28; 10 bases are shared with TRBD2. The CDR3 runs 17 residues. Germline CDR1 and CDR2: MDHEN and SYDVKM. V lost 3 bases to trimming and J lost 4 bases; unmatched junction nucleotides: 10. DNA of the CDR3: TGTGCCAGCAGTTTGGGTGGACTAGCGGCAGTGCCAGATACGCAGTATTTT. Translation: CASSLGGLAAVPDTQYF.

The rearrangement links TRBV27 to TRBJ2-7; 11 bases are a match to TRBD1. Trimming removed 3 bases from V and 4 bases from J; junction bases left unmatched: 5. Germline V CDR1 and CDR2: MNHEY, SMNVEV (reference sequence). This CDR3 region has 15 residues. The CDR3: CASSFFGTGGYEQYF. Written as DNA, the CDR3 is TGTGCCAGCAGTTTCTTCGGGACAGGGGGGTACGAGCAGTACTTC.

The V gene is TRBV12-3 or TRBV12-4, the J gene TRBJ2-1; D gene uncertain. The CDR3 has 14 amino acids. The V gene lost 2 bases and the J gene lost 6 bases, with 11 bases spanning the gap. CDR3 protein: CASSLYLRTNEQFF. In DNA form, the CDR3 reads TGTGCCAGCAGTTTATATTTGCGCACCAATGAGCAGTTCTTC.

This chain connects TRBV28 to TRBJ1-2; 8 bases match TRBD1. Trimming took 3 bases from V and 5 from J; bases not matched to a gene: 5. This CDR3 has 14 residues. The germline V gene encodes CDR1 MDHEN and CDR2 SYDVKM. In DNA, the CDR3 is TGTGCCAGCAGTTTCTTCACAGGGGGGTATGGCTACACCTTC. Residues: CASSFFTGGYGYTF.

This clonotype was seen repeatedly, ten times or more. This sequence joins TRBV20-1 and TRBJ1-4, with a weak D call TRBD1 (5 bases). The CDR3 consists of 13 residues. CDR1 and CDR2 from the germline V gene are DFQATT and SNEGSKA (reference sequence). V shed 5 bases and J shed 10 bases, with 17 bases lying between them. In DNA form, the CDR3 reads TGCAGTGCTCAAGGCAGGGAAGAGGGAAAACTGTTTTTT. Its translation is CSAQGREEGKLFF.

This clonotype came up many times. V gene TRBV4-3 combines with J gene TRBJ1-2; D might be TRBD1 (6 bases). V was clipped by 0 bases and J by 6 bases, with 8 bases between them. This CDR3 region has 13 residues. Germline CDR1 LGHNA, CDR2 YSLEER. CDR3 coding DNA: TGCGCCAGCAGCCAAGAGAGGGGGGATGGCTACACCTTC. Translated: CASSQERGDGYTF.

This clonotype has only a few counts. This rearrangement joins TRBV6-2 or TRBV6-3 to TRBJ2-7; the D gene could be TRBD1 or TRBD2 (6 bases each). Germline CDR1 is MNHEY and CDR2 is SVGEGT. CDR3 length: 15 amino acids. The ends were cut back, 4 bases at V and 0 bases at J, with 13 bases in the middle. The CDR3 loop reads CASSSLGGSSYEQYF. For the CDR3, the DNA is TGTGCCAGCAGTTCGTTAGGGGGGAGCTCCTACGAGCAGTACTTC.

J is TRBJ2-1 and V is TRBV29-1; D is tentatively TRBD1 or TRBD2 (5 bases each). Germline V gene sequence: CDR1 SQVTM, CDR2 ANQGSEA. The CDR3 has 13 residues. V was trimmed by 4 bases and J by 10 bases, leaving 17 bases between them. The CDR3 region is CSVGSGAGYEQFF. The CDR3 nucleotides are TGCAGCGTTGGGAGCGGAGCAGGGTACGAGCAGTTCTTC.

The chain recombines TRBV24-1 with TRBJ2-3; the match to TRBD2 covers 9 bases. CDR1 and CDR2 (germline): KGHDR, SFDVKD. The CDR3 has 16 residues. V lost 4 bases, J lost 1 base, and 5 bases stayed unmatched. CDR3 in DNA: TGTGCCACCAGTGAAGTAGCGGGAGTGGGCACAGATACGCAGTATTTT. Translated, it gives CATSEVAGVGTDTQYF.

In this sample, this clonotype turned up a few times. The rearrangement links TRBV9 to TRBJ2-5; TRBD2 matches at 7 bases. Germline V gene lookup returns CDR1 SGDLS and CDR2 YYNGEE. The trim removed 2 bases at V and 0 bases at J, leaving 13 bases unmatched. The CDR3 spans 18 residues. Here the CDR3 DNA reads TGTGCCAGCAGCGTTGGGCTAGTGGGAGGGCCGAACCAAGAGACCCAGTACTTC. It is translated as CASSVGLVGGPNQETQYF. Together with reference TRBV9 and TRBJ2-5, the CDR3 gives the full variable domain: DSGVTQTPKHLITATGQRVTLRCSPRSGDLSVYWYQQSLDQGLQFLIQYYNGEERAKGNILERFSAQQFPDLHSELNLSSLELGDSALYFCASSVGLVGGPNQETQYFGPGTRLLVL.

There are many counts of this clonotype. V is TRBV5-1 and J is TRBJ1-6; 7 positions agree with TRBD1. This CDR3 is built from 14 residues. V lost 4 bases, J lost 3 bases, and 1 base stayed unmatched. Germline CDR1 SGHRS, CDR2 YFSETQ. CDR3 residues: CASSGTVYNSPLHF. Written as DNA, the CDR3 is TGCGCCAGCAGCGGGACAGTCTATAATTCACCCCTCCACTTT.

This chain connects TRBV7-2 to TRBJ2-1, with D perhaps matching TRBD2 (5 bases). The CDR3 loop spans 20 amino acids. V shed 5 bases and J shed 9 bases, with 35 bases lying between them. Germline loops: CDR1 SGHTA, CDR2 FQGNSA. The CDR3 protein is CASSRLQPYYSLAGRSEQFF. In DNA, the CDR3 is TGTGCCAGCAGCCGTCTACAGCCCTACTATAGCCTAGCAGGTCGAAGTGAGCAGTTCTTC.

This clonotype was detected many times. This sequence joins TRBV5-1 and TRBJ2-7; TRBD2 aligns across 13 bases. Germline V CDR1 and CDR2: SGHRS, YFSETQ. The J segment lost 0 bases and the V segment lost 2 bases, leaving 2 bases of the junction unmatched. This CDR3 has 16 residues. CDR3 bases: TGCGCCAGCAGCTTCGGACTAGCGGGGGACTCCTACGAGCAGTACTTC. Amino acids: CASSFGLAGDSYEQYF.

This clonotype has at least ten counts. The V and J genes are TRBV29-1 and TRBJ1-1, with 9 bases fitting TRBD1. Germline CDR1 reads SQVTM; CDR2 reads ANQGSEA. V lost 4 bases to trimming and J lost 10 bases; unmatched junction nucleotides: 4. The CDR3 runs to 11 residues. Here the CDR3 DNA reads TGCAGCGTTGGACAGGGGGTTTTAGCTTTCTTT. Translated, it gives CSVGQGVLAFF.